These 31 T cell receptor beta chains originate from one sample sequenced in a study of T cell changes during pregnancy in multiple sclerosis. The method was immunoSEQ multiplex PCR; TCRdb's version includes in-frame clones alone and lacks a portion of them. The table includes some 67,000 clones, about 90% detected once. Here the sequenced sample was peripheral blood, taken after pregnancy. All receptors come from a female donor with multiple sclerosis, enrolled in a pregnancy study.

The chain links TRBV23-1 to TRBJ2-7, with 9 bases aligning to TRBD1. TRBV23-1 carries the ORF label, with uncertain function. J gave up 6 bases and V 1 base, and 1 base lay outside the gene matches. The CDR3 is 13 residues long. DNA for the CDR3: TGCGCCAGCAGTCAATTGGACAGGGGCGAGCAGTACTTC. It translates to CASSQLDRGEQYF.

The rearrangement links TRBV6-4 to TRBJ2-6; D perhaps matches TRBD2 (6 bases). With 0 bases removed from V and 3 bases from J, the gap between germline ends came to 9 bases. Germline V CDR1 and CDR2: MRHNA, SNTAGT. The CDR3 loop spans 16 amino acids. CDR3 sequence: CASSDSLGGGANVLTF. CDR3 in DNA: TGTGCCAGCAGTGACTCCCTCGGGGGTGGGGCCAACGTCCTGACTTTC.

V and J are TRBV7-2 and TRBJ2-5; 8 bases agree with TRBD2. V was clipped by 5 bases and J by 5 bases; unmatched bases: 4. This CDR3 region has 13 residues. CDR1 and CDR2 (germline): SGHTA, FQGNSA. CDR3 nucleotide sequence: TGTGCCAGCAGCCCCGGGGGGGCTGAGACCCAGTACTTC. As protein: CASSPGGAETQYF.

The chain couples TRBV29-1 to TRBJ2-1; the match to TRBD2 covers 9 bases. The CDR3 contains 15 residues. V gave up 3 bases and J gave up 0 bases; unmatched junction bases: 3. CDR1 SQVTM and CDR2 ANQGSEA come from the germline V gene. CDR3 loop: CSVDAREGSYNEQFF. The CDR3 coding sequence is TGCAGCGTTGACGCGCGGGAGGGCTCCTACAATGAGCAGTTCTTC.

V usage is TRBV6-5 and J usage is TRBJ2-7; 8 bases align to TRBD1. CDR1 and CDR2 from the germline V gene are MNHEY and SVGAGI. CDR3 size: 15 residues. V lost 5 bases to trimming and J lost 2 bases; unmatched junction nucleotides: 8. The CDR3 here is CASSPLTGAAYEQYF. DNA for the CDR3: TGTGCCAGCAGTCCTCTGACAGGGGCCGCCTACGAGCAGTACTTC.

V usage is TRBV14 and J usage is TRBJ1-1; TRBD1 agrees at 7 bases. Germline V gene sequence: CDR1 SGHDN, CDR2 FVKESK. V lost 6 bases to trimming and J lost 0 bases; unmatched junction nucleotides: 4. CDR3 size: 14 residues. The CDR3, as DNA: TGTGCCAGCAGTAGCAGGGGGATGAACACTGAAGCTTTCTTT. Translation: CASSSRGMNTEAFF.

The table lists this clone with a count of one. Written as DNA, the CDR3 is TGCAGCGTTGCCGGGAGTACAGATACGCAGTATTTT. This sequence encodes CSVAGSTDTQYF. The chain carries TRBV29-1 and TRBJ2-3, with D perhaps matching TRBD2 (6 bases). CDR1 is SQVTM, CDR2 ANQGSEA, per germline. Trimming removed 4 bases at V and 3 bases at J, with 8 bases between. The CDR3 extends over 12 amino acids.

This clone was seen only once. The V call is TRBV30, the J call TRBJ2-7, with TRBD2 matching over 14 bases. With 4 bases clipped from V and 5 bases from J, the junction kept 10 bases outside the gene matches. Germline-derived CDR1 and CDR2 are GTSNPN and SVGIG (reference sequence). This CDR3 has 16 amino acids. The CDR3 loop reads CAWKGTSGRTINEQYF. CDR3 bases: TGTGCCTGGAAGGGGACTAGCGGGAGAACGATCAACGAGCAGTACTTC. Full variable domain (rest looked up from reference TRBV30 and TRBJ2-7): SQTIHQWPATLVQPVGSPLSLECTVEGTSNPNLYWYRQAAGRGLQLLFYSVGIGQISSEVPQNLSASRPQDRQFILSSKKLLLSDSGFYLCAWKGTSGRTINEQYFGPGTRLTVT.

This chain links TRBV5-1 with TRBJ2-7, with 11 nucleotides matching TRBD1. The V and J ends lost 4 bases and 2 bases, in that order; junction bases with no gene match: 5. Germline CDR1 reads SGHRS; CDR2 reads YFSETQ. The CDR3 is 15 amino acids. CDR3 region: CASSTGTGGPYEQYF. The CDR3, as DNA: TGCGCCAGCAGCACTGGGACAGGGGGACCCTACGAGCAGTACTTC.

The V call is TRBV7-9, the J call TRBJ2-5; 9 bases map to TRBD2. Germline-derived CDR1 and CDR2 are SEHNR and FQNEAQ (reference sequence). The CDR3 has 15 amino acids. J was trimmed by 7 bases and V by 3 bases; bases with no gene match: 9. The CDR3 here is CASSFVAGAGGTQYF. The CDR3 coding sequence is TGTGCCAGCAGCTTCGTAGCGGGAGCCGGGGGGACCCAGTACTTC.

This clone was picked up a small number of times. The chain carries TRBV7-9 and TRBJ2-1, with 10 bases identical to TRBD1. J gave up 7 bases and V 4 bases, and 4 bases lay outside the gene matches. Per germline, CDR1 SEHNR and CDR2 FQNEAQ (reference sequence). This CDR3 spans 14 amino acids. As DNA, the CDR3 is TGTGCCAGCAGCTACCGGGACAGGGGAAATGAGCAGTTCTTC. This codes for CASSYRDRGNEQFF.

This chain joins TRBV6-6 and TRBJ2-7; 7 bases fit TRBD1. The germline V gene has CDR1 MNHNY and CDR2 SVGAGI (reference sequence). Trimming removed 4 bases from V and 0 bases from J; junction bases left unmatched: 6. CDR3 length: 15 amino acids. Here the CDR3 reads CASSLIKGASYEQYF. For the CDR3, the DNA is TGTGCCAGCAGTTTGATTAAGGGGGCCTCCTACGAGCAGTACTTC.

This clone was detected once. The chain combines TRBV4-2 with TRBJ1-2; 7 nucleotides align to TRBD1. Germline lookup yields CDR1 LGHNA and CDR2 YNFKEQ. The CDR3 sequence is 15 residues long. After removal of 0 bases from V and 7 bases from J, the junction contained 8 bases not matched to a gene. The chain's CDR3 is CASSQDMVAGGGYTF. In DNA form, the CDR3 reads TGTGCCAGCAGCCAAGATATGGTAGCAGGGGGTGGCTACACCTTC.

V usage is TRBV6-6 and J usage is TRBJ1-4, with D possibly being TRBD1 (6 bases). This CDR3 is built from 12 residues. The germline CDR1 and CDR2 sequences are MNHNY and SVGAGI (reference sequence). V dropped 6 bases and J dropped 10 bases, with 12 bases sitting between them. Here the CDR3 reads CASRGGEGKLFF. The CDR3 DNA reads TGTGCCAGCAGAGGGGGTGAGGGAAAACTGTTTTTT.

V and J are TRBV4-2 and TRBJ2-3; TRBD2 aligns across 9 bases. The CDR3 has 16 residues. V shed 1 base and J 2 bases; nucleotides not matched to a gene: 4. The germline V gene has CDR1 LGHNA and CDR2 YNFKEQ. CDR3 in DNA: TGTGCCAGCAGCCAAGGGGTAGCGGGAGACACAGATACGCAGTATTTT. Protein: CASSQGVAGDTDTQYF.

V and J are TRBV7-2 and TRBJ2-5, with D unresolved. Trimming removed 2 bases from V and 1 base from J, with 11 bases in between. Germline values: CDR1 SGHTA, CDR2 FQGNSA. The length of the CDR3 is 15 residues. In nucleotides, the CDR3 is TGTGCCAGCAGCTTAAACGGTCGGTCCCAAGAGACCCAGTACTTC. Translating it yields CASSLNGRSQETQYF.

The V gene is TRBV30, the J gene TRBJ1-2; 8 nucleotides agree with TRBD1. The CDR3 is made up of 14 amino acids. In germline, CDR1 is GTSNPN, CDR2 SVGIG (reference sequence). V shed 4 bases and J 8 bases; nucleotides not matched to a gene: 12. CDR3 loop: CAWNLFQGARGYTF. CDR3 in DNA: TGTGCCTGGAACCTATTCCAGGGGGCGCGGGGCTACACCTTC. Based on the CDR3 plus reference TRBV30 and TRBJ1-2, the full variable domain is SQTIHQWPATLVQPVGSPLSLECTVEGTSNPNLYWYRQAAGRGLQLLFYSVGIGQISSEVPQNLSASRPQDRQFILSSKKLLLSDSGFYLCAWNLFQGARGYTFGSGTRLTVV.

CDR3 loop: CASSYGLAASSYEQYF. The CDR3 DNA reads as TGTGCCAGCAGTTACGGCCTAGCCGCAAGCTCCTACGAGCAGTACTTC. V and J are TRBV6-5 and TRBJ2-7, with a weak D call TRBD2 (5 bases). V was cut by 2 bases and J by 0 bases, with 14 bases left in between. CDR1 is MNHEY, CDR2 SVGAGI, per germline. This CDR3 is built from 16 residues.

The chain employs TRBV27 and TRBJ2-1; 8 bases agree with TRBD1. The length of the CDR3 is 16 residues. Per germline, CDR1 MNHEY and CDR2 SMNVEV (reference sequence). V trimming: 1 base; J trimming: 3 bases; junction bases outside the gene matches: 5. CDR3 in amino acids: CASSLFGQGDYNEQFF. In DNA form, the CDR3 reads TGTGCCAGCAGTTTATTCGGACAGGGAGACTACAATGAGCAGTTCTTC.

This chain connects TRBV5-1 to TRBJ2-7; TRBD1 might be the D (7 bases). The CDR3 contains 13 residues. Germline assignment: CDR1 SGHRS and CDR2 YFSETQ. Deletions cut 5 bases from V and 3 bases from J, with 12 bases between. The CDR3 DNA reads TGCGCCAGCAGTGCGGGACAGCACTACGAGCAGTACTTC. Protein: CASSAGQHYEQYF.

The chain employs TRBV7-6 and TRBJ2-7; 7 nucleotides agree with TRBD2. V was clipped by 1 base and J by 6 bases; unmatched bases: 3. This CDR3 comprises 13 residues. The V gene's germline CDR1 is SGHVS and CDR2 FNYEAQ. This CDR3 is CASSLGTSGEQYF. CDR3 DNA: TGTGCCAGCAGCTTAGGGACTAGTGGCGAGCAGTACTTC.

V is TRBV6-5 and J is TRBJ2-5, with 8 bases fitting TRBD1. The J call may be incorrect, as the DNA end agrees better with TRBJ2-7. Germline V gene sequence: CDR1 MNHEY, CDR2 SVGAGI. The CDR3 is 14 amino acids. CDR3: CASSWDRSSYEQYF. CDR3 in DNA: TGTGCCAGCAGTTGGGACAGGAGCTCCTACGAGCAGTACTTC.

V and J are TRBV7-2 and TRBJ1-5; D gene ambiguous. In germline, CDR1 is SGHTA, CDR2 FQGNSA. This CDR3 comprises 11 residues. V shed 2 bases and J shed 9 bases, with 5 bases lying between them. The CDR3 DNA is TGTGCCAGCAGCTTAAGAGGGCCCCAGCATTTT. Translating gives CASSLRGPQHF.

The rearrangement joins TRBV18 to TRBJ1-1, with 9 bases lining up with TRBD1. There are 13 residues in the CDR3. Germline V gene lookup returns CDR1 KGHSH and CDR2 LQKENI. V was pared by 4 bases and J by 8 bases, with 5 bases of the junction left unmatched. This CDR3 reads CASSQGQGMEAFF. Written as DNA, the CDR3 is TGTGCCAGCTCACAAGGACAGGGGATGGAAGCTTTCTTT.

CDR3 sequence (DNA): TGTGCCAGCAGTTTGACAGCCACTGAAGCTTTCTTT. Amino acid sequence: CASSLTATEAFF. The genes are TRBV28 and TRBJ1-1, with D possibly being TRBD1 (5 bases). V shed 3 bases and J shed 4 bases, with 6 bases lying between them. The CDR3 sequence is 12 residues long. CDR1 is MDHEN, CDR2 SYDVKM, per germline.

This clone appeared a single time. This chain connects TRBV9 to TRBJ2-1; 7 nucleotides agree with TRBD2. The germline CDR1 and CDR2 sequences are SGDLS and YYNGEE. Losses at the gene ends were 0 bases for V and 8 bases for J; bases not matched to a gene: 2. The CDR3 extends over 13 amino acids. The CDR3 nucleotides read TGTGCCAGCAGCGTAGGGACTAGACATGAGCAGTTCTTC. Residues: CASSVGTRHEQFF.

The chain couples TRBV5-6 to TRBJ1-3, with a possible D match to TRBD1 (6 bases). V was pared by 2 bases and J by 4 bases, with 10 bases between. Looked up from germline, CDR1 is SGHDT and CDR2 is YYEEEE. This CDR3 is built from 14 residues. CDR3 sequence (DNA): TGTGCCAGCAGCTTACAGGGCGCGGGAAACACCATATATTTT. As protein: CASSLQGAGNTIYF.

Here the CDR3 reads CASSYRGLAGVSNEQYF. In DNA, the CDR3 is TGTGCCAGCAGCTACCGGGGACTAGCGGGAGTCAGCAACGAGCAGTACTTC. The chain joins TRBV7-2 to TRBJ2-7; 14 bases are shared with TRBD2. The CDR3 runs 17 residues. V trimming: 4 bases; J trimming: 5 bases; junction bases outside the gene matches: 10. The germline CDR1 and CDR2 sequences are SGHTA and FQGNSA.

This chain links TRBV25-1 with TRBJ1-2; no clear D gene. The CDR3 runs to 13 residues. The germline V gene has CDR1 MGHDK and CDR2 SYGVNS. Trimming stripped 0 bases from V and 7 bases from J, with 9 bases between. CDR3 loop: CASSEYSGSGYTF. CDR3 DNA sequence: TGTGCCAGCAGTGAATATTCGGGTAGTGGCTACACCTTC.

Comments on this clone: Other DNA sequences from this sample encode an identical CDR3 as well. The chain uses TRBV7-9 and TRBJ2-7; a possible D gene is TRBD1 (6 bases). Trimming shortened V by 0 bases and J by 5 bases, and 11 bases separated the two germline ends. Germline V lookup: CDR1 SEHNR, CDR2 FQNEAQ (reference sequence). The CDR3 covers 14 residues. The CDR3 spells CASSLAGTGNEQYF. The CDR3 DNA reads TGTGCCAGCAGCTTAGCTGGCACAGGGAACGAGCAGTACTTC. Filled out from reference TRBV7-9 and TRBJ2-7, the complete variable domain reads DTGVSQNPRHKITKRGQNVTFRCDPISEHNRLYWYRQTLGQGPEFLTYFQNEAQLEKSRLLSDRFSAERPKGSFSTLEIQRTEQGDSAMYLCASSLAGTGNEQYFGPGTRLTVT.

The chain joins TRBV12-5 to TRBJ2-7; 10 bases fit TRBD2. Losses at the gene ends were 7 bases for V and 1 base for J; bases not matched to a gene: 7. This CDR3 contains 15 residues. The germline CDR1 and CDR2 sequences are LGHNT and FRNRAP. The CDR3 is CASATGTSASYEQYF. CDR3 in DNA: TGTGCTAGTGCTACCGGGACTAGCGCTTCCTACGAGCAGTACTTC.